Here is one T cell receptor (beta chain) with its context. This specimen comes from a study of T cell changes during pregnancy in multiple sclerosis. Generated by immunoSEQ multiplex PCR, the TCRdb table keeps only in-frame clones and is missing some. The table lists roughly 40,000 clones, around 90% of them singletons. The ends were cut back, 3 bases at V and 0 bases at J, with 10 bases in the middle. Germline V gives CDR1 LNHNV, CDR2 YYDKDF (reference sequence). The CDR3 spans 15 residues. V usage is TRBV15 and J usage is TRBJ2-3, with a possible D match to TRBD2 (6 bases). This specimen was CD4+ T cells from peripheral blood mononuclear cells, taken after pregnancy. This clonotype was sampled from a female donor in good health, enrolled as a control in a pregnancy study. CDR3 in amino acids: CATSSSGTSTDTQYF. The CDR3 nucleotides read TGTGCCACCAGCAGCTCCGGGACTAGCACAGATACGCAGTATTTT.